This is a list of T cell receptor beta chains from one sample in a study of radiation and T cells in renal cell carcinoma. TCRdb's copy holds only in-frame clones and misses some; the assay was immunoSEQ multiplex PCR. The sample shows more than 65,000 clones, 80% to 90% of them seen only once. This specimen was blood, taken from a patient whose treatment included radiotherapy and nephrectomy. The receptors shown here come from a woman aged 45-59 years with renal cell carcinoma. Both conserved end residues are trimmed from each CDR3. A D gene is named only where the DNA matches it firmly.

j_gene,len,d_gene,v_gene,CDR3aa
TRBJ2-1,11,-,TRBV5-6,ASSPDPRDEQF
TRBJ1-6,13,-,TRBV6-7,ASSYSRREDSPLH
TRBJ1-2,13,-,TRBV5-6,ASSLGLGGAAGYT
TRBJ1-5,13,-,TRBV5-1,ASSLSGYSNQPQH
TRBJ1-1,12,-,TRBV29-1,SVEDPGSGTEAF
TRBJ2-5,13,TRBD2,TRBV10-3,AIMDRTSGQETQY
TRBJ1-3,14,-,TRBV7-2,ASSLALMDSGNTIY
TRBJ1-1,11,-,TRBV28,ASTTGEGTEAF
TRBJ1-3,13,-,TRBV7-2,ASSLTGNSGNTIY
TRBJ1-3,13,-,TRBV7-2,ASSLNRDSGNTIY
TRBJ1-1,12,-,TRBV28,ASSIEASNTEAF
TRBJ2-2,14,-,TRBV25-1,ASSEAGTAHTGELF
TRBJ1-4,12,-,TRBV28,ASNGRKVGEKLF
TRBJ2-5,13,TRBD2,TRBV10-1,ASSEVLAGVETQY
TRBJ2-2,15,TRBD2,TRBV4-3,ASSQGELAGVTGELF
TRBJ2-7,12,-,TRBV15,ATSRPEGAYEQY
TRBJ1-1,13,-,TRBV7-9,ASSPKTVMNTEAF
TRBJ2-7,12,TRBD1,TRBV28,ASSSGQGPYEQY
TRBJ1-4,14,-,TRBV5-1,ASSSSGTATNEKLF
TRBJ2-3,13,-,TRBV28,ASRPTGQGADTQY
TRBJ2-7,11,-,TRBV10-3,AIRSGSRDEQY
TRBJ1-5,10,-,TRBV2,ASWGEGKAQH
TRBJ2-7,10,-,TRBV7-8,ASSRQGGEQY
TRBJ1-6,14,-,TRBV28,ASSRWSGGFNSPLH
TRBJ2-7,12,TRBD1,TRBV25-1,ASSGPGQGRGQY
TRBJ1-3,12,-,TRBV6-6,ASSYGPAGNTIY
TRBJ1-6,12,TRBD1,TRBV6-1,ASETGGLNSPLH
TRBJ2-1,12,TRBD1,TRBV5-1,ASSPGQGGSEQF
TRBJ1-5,15,TRBD1,TRBV5-4,ASSIQGGAWGNQPQH
TRBJ2-3,13,-,TRBV15,ATSRDRASTDTQY
TRBJ2-5,14,TRBD2,TRBV4-2,ASSQDSGRGQETQY
TRBJ1-1,12,-,TRBV7-3,ASSQTDKNTEAF
TRBJ2-7,12,TRBD1,TRBV28,ASSNPSDRDEQY
TRBJ2-7,12,-,TRBV28,ASSSGTVTYEQY
TRBJ1-4,12,-,TRBV19,ASSISATNEKLF
TRBJ2-5,13,TRBD1,TRBV6-1,ASSEGNRGAETQY
TRBJ2-1,12,TRBD1,TRBV5-6,ASAGYYRGSEQF
TRBJ2-3,10,-,TRBV5-4,ATGSGTDTQY
TRBJ1-3,14,-,TRBV5-1,ASSLNPTGTGNTIY
TRBJ2-3,12,TRBD2,TRBV7-2,ASSFSSGTDTQY
TRBJ2-7,13,TRBD1,TRBV28,ASGPGQAHSYEQY
TRBJ1-6,10,-,TRBV6-5,ATQGPNSPLH
TRBJ2-1,10,-,TRBV28,ASIRDGGEQF
TRBJ2-1,13,-,TRBV5-1,ASSLGSSSYNEQF
TRBJ1-6,14,-,TRBV5-1,ASSLEPQGQNSPLH